This T cell receptor beta chain was found in a study of T cell responses to AZD1222 COVID-19 vaccine. The CDR3 spans 13 residues. Trimming took 4 bases from V and 6 from J, leaving 11 bases between them. The germline gives CDR1 LGHDT, CDR2 YNNKEL (reference sequence). Produced via immunoSEQ multiplex PCR; TCRdb's table is partial and in-frame only. Of approximately 170,000 clones in the sample, 70% to 90% were seen once. Sequences were derived from peripheral blood, sampled 28 days after the second AZD1222 dose. The chain links TRBV3-1 (or the pseudogene TRBV3-2) to TRBJ2-3; TRBD2 might be the D (6 bases). This clonotype was obtained from an adult who received the AZD1222 COVID-19 vaccine. For the CDR3, the DNA is TGTGCCAGCAGCCCTACGGGGGTTGATACGCAGTATTTT. Protein: CASSPTGVDTQYF.